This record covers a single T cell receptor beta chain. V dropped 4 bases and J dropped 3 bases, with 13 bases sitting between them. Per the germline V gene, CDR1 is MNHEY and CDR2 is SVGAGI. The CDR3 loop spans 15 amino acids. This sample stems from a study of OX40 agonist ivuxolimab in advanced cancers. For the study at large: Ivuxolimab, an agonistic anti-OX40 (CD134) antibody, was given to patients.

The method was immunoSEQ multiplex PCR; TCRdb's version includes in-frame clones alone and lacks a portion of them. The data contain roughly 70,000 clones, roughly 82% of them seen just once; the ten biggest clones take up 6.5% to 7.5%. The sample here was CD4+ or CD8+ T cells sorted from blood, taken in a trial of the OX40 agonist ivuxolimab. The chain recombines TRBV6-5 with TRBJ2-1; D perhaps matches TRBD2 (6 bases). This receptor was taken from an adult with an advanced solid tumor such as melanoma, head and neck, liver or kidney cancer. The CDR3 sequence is CASSFRDLRYNEQFF. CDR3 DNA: TGTGCCAGCAGTTTTCGGGACTTGCGCTACAATGAGCAGTTCTTC.